The 18 T cell receptor beta chains listed next were all sequenced from one sample in a study of shared clonotypes between healthy human individuals. Repertoires were generated with immunoSEQ multiplex PCR, while TCRdb's copy carries only in-frame clones and drops some. Of around 1.9 million clones in the sample, about 93% are singletons; the top ten hold under 2%. Terminally differentiated effector memory CD45RA+ cells were left out of the naive CD8 fraction, which was CD45RO-negative and positively selected for CCR7. The specimen was naive CD8+ T cells from PBMCs. The source of these receptors is a man younger than 30 in good health. Some clones in this sample may be carry-over from other donors' samples.

This sequence joins TRBV4-3 and TRBJ2-1, with 7 nucleotides matching TRBD1. The CDR3 is 15 amino acids. The germline V gene has CDR1 LGHNA and CDR2 YSLEER. Unmatched junction bases numbered 3, after V lost 1 base and J lost 3 bases. CDR3 in amino acids: CASSQGQGNYNEQFF. In DNA form, the CDR3 reads TGCGCCAGCAGCCAAGGACAGGGCAACTACAATGAGCAGTTCTTC.

The V call is TRBV7-9, the J call TRBJ2-1; 8 positions match TRBD1. This CDR3 is built from 16 residues. The ends lost 5 bases at V and 5 bases at J; junction bases unmatched: 11. Germline values: CDR1 SEHNR, CDR2 FQNEAQ (reference sequence). CDR3 in amino acids: CASSLRQGTEHNEQFF. The CDR3 DNA follows: TGTGCCAGCAGCCTTCGACAGGGGACGGAACACAATGAGCAGTTCTTC.

This clone has only a few counts. A read error may be the cause here, since a much bigger clone is one base away. Distinct nucleotide sequences in the sample also encode this CDR3. The rearrangement links TRBV27 to TRBJ2-2; 7 bases are shared with TRBD2. CDR3 length: 16 amino acids. J was trimmed by 2 bases and V by 3 bases; bases with no gene match: 6. Germline assignment: CDR1 MNHEY and CDR2 SMNVEV (reference sequence). CDR3 amino acids: CASSLRLADNTGELFF. The CDR3 region has the DNA TGTGCCAGCAGTTTGCGGCTAGCGGACAACACCGGGGAGCTGTTTTTT.

The chain has TRBV27 and TRBJ1-4, with TRBD1 matching 10 bases. The CDR3 length is 16 residues. Germline CDR1 MNHEY, CDR2 SMNVEV (reference sequence). V was pared by 5 bases and J by 0 bases, with 3 bases of the junction left unmatched. CDR3 region: CASSGDRGATNEKLFF. The CDR3 DNA follows: TGTGCCAGCAGTGGGGACAGGGGTGCAACTAATGAAAAACTGTTTTTT.

The chain uses TRBV7-3 and TRBJ2-3; 7 positions agree with TRBD1. Losses at the gene ends were 5 bases for V and 0 bases for J; bases not matched to a gene: 8. CDR3 length: 16 amino acids. Germline loops: CDR1 SGHTA, CDR2 FQGTGA. In DNA, the CDR3 is TGTGCCAGCAGCCAAGGGACAGCCCCTAGCACAGATACGCAGTATTTT. This codes for CASSQGTAPSTDTQYF.

This chain links TRBV5-1 with TRBJ1-1; 7 bases map to TRBD1. The CDR3 extends over 17 amino acids. CDR1 SGHRS and CDR2 YFSETQ come from the germline V gene. J gave up 4 bases and V 0 bases, and 12 bases lay outside the gene matches. CDR3 residues: CASSLDNTGAGGTEAFF. The CDR3 bases are TGCGCCAGCAGCTTGGATAATACTGGGGCAGGGGGCACTGAAGCTTTCTTT.

CDR3 in amino acids: CASSLWTGGSGYTF. The CDR3 region has the DNA TGTGCCAGCAGCTTATGGACGGGGGGAAGTGGCTACACCTTC. The rearrangement links TRBV5-4 to TRBJ1-2, with a possible D match to TRBD1 (5 bases). The germline V gene has CDR1 SGHNT and CDR2 YYREEE (reference sequence). The length of the CDR3 is 14 residues. V was pared by 2 bases and J by 7 bases, with 15 bases between.

The chain links TRBV18 to TRBJ2-7, with TRBD1 matching over 9 bases. Trimming took 5 bases from V and 6 from J; bases not matched to a gene: 8. Germline CDR1 is KGHSH and CDR2 is LQKENI. There are 14 residues in the CDR3. The CDR3 protein is CASSARDRASEQYF. DNA for the CDR3: TGTGCCAGCTCAGCCCGGGACAGGGCGAGCGAGCAGTACTTC.

The CDR3 DNA reads as TGTGCCAGCAGCCCCAACCTCGGGACAGGGGGCCACTATGGCTACACCTTC. Translation: CASSPNLGTGGHYGYTF. The rearrangement joins TRBV9 to TRBJ1-2, with 12 bases matching TRBD1. The CDR3 is made up of 17 amino acids. The junction had 10 bases not matched to a gene; V was cut back by 4 bases and J by 3 bases. Germline lookup yields CDR1 SGDLS and CDR2 YYNGEE. The complete variable domain, with remaining parts taken from reference TRBV9 and TRBJ1-2, reads DSGVTQTPKHLITATGQRVTLRCSPRSGDLSVYWYQQSLDQGLQFLIQYYNGEERAKGNILERFSAQQFPDLHSELNLSSLELGDSALYFCASSPNLGTGGHYGYTFGSGTRLTVV.

V is TRBV9 and J is TRBJ2-1; 12 bases are a match to TRBD2. J lost 4 bases, V lost 3 bases, and 29 bases had no gene match. The V gene's germline CDR1 is SGDLS and CDR2 YYNGEE. This CDR3 spans 24 amino acids. The DNA of the CDR3 is TGTGCCAGCAGCGATTCGGGACTAGCGGGCACCCTAACCCCCTGGGAAGAGCAATACAATGAGCAGTTCTTC. This translates into CASSDSGLAGTLTPWEEQYNEQFF.

This sequence joins TRBV10-3 and TRBJ2-3; D unresolved. This CDR3 is built from 14 residues. V lost 0 bases and J lost 2, with 6 bases in between. In germline, CDR1 is ENHRY, CDR2 SYGVKD. CDR3 DNA: TGTGCCATCAGTGAGTCTTGGGACACAGATACGCAGTATTTT. This gives the protein CAISESWDTDTQYF.

The J gene is TRBJ1-2, the V gene TRBV27; D might be TRBD1 (5 bases). The V gene's germline CDR1 is MNHEY and CDR2 SMNVEV (reference sequence). V gave up 8 bases and J gave up 1 base, with 23 bases separating them. The CDR3 is 17 amino acids. CDR3 region: CASGPTAAPSFNYGYTF. Written as DNA, the CDR3 is TGTGCCAGCGGGCCGACAGCAGCACCCTCTTTTAACTATGGCTACACCTTC.

V usage is TRBV27 and J usage is TRBJ2-5; 8 nucleotides agree with TRBD2. The CDR3 runs to 16 residues. The germline CDR1 and CDR2 sequences are MNHEY and SMNVEV (reference sequence). V shed 5 bases and J 4 bases; nucleotides not matched to a gene: 12. CDR3 sequence: CASSVRTSPTPETQYF. The DNA of the CDR3 is TGTGCCAGCAGTGTCCGGACTAGCCCCACCCCAGAGACCCAGTACTTC.

J is TRBJ2-3 and V is TRBV7-9; no firm D call. Germline CDR1 reads SEHNR; CDR2 reads FQNEAQ (reference sequence). The CDR3 is 16 residues long. The germline V and J ends were trimmed by 3 bases and 0 bases, with 13 bases remaining between them. CDR3 nucleotides: TGTGCCAGCAGCTTTAGACGGCCGATTAGCACAGATACGCAGTATTTT. This encodes CASSFRRPISTDTQYF.

This chain uses TRBV5-5 with TRBJ2-7; D uncertain. Per the germline V gene, CDR1 is SGHKS and CDR2 is YYEKEE (reference sequence). The CDR3 sequence is 15 residues long. Trimming removed 4 bases at V and 4 bases at J, with 18 bases between. Written as DNA, the CDR3 is TGTGCCAGCAGCGCGACCCCGGGCGTAAGTTACGAGCAGTACTTC. It yields the protein CASSATPGVSYEQYF.

V is TRBV27 and J is TRBJ2-1; D not certain. This CDR3 is 17 amino acids long. The ends were cut back, 2 bases at V and 6 bases at J, with 20 bases in the middle. Germline V gene lookup returns CDR1 MNHEY and CDR2 SMNVEV (reference sequence). DNA of the CDR3: TGTGCCAGCAGTTTAAAATTTCCAGCCGTCCCCGTCAATGAGCAGTTCTTC. Translating gives CASSLKFPAVPVNEQFF.

The genes are TRBV6-6 and TRBJ2-2; 7 positions agree with TRBD2. The CDR3 is 12 amino acids. Germline V gene lookup returns CDR1 MNHNY and CDR2 SVGAGI (reference sequence). Unmatched junction bases numbered 2, after V lost 10 bases and J lost 3 bases. CDR3 nucleotides: TGTGCCACCGCGGGGGACACCGGGGAGCTGTTTTTT. Translated, it gives CATAGDTGELFF.

J is TRBJ2-2 and V is TRBV15, with D hard to call. CDR3 length: 18 amino acids. In germline, CDR1 is LNHNV, CDR2 YYDKDF (reference sequence). Between the trimmed V and J ends, which lost 0 bases and 6 bases, there was a span of 20 bases. The CDR3 spells CATSRDFRFGSNAGELFF. CDR3 DNA sequence: TGTGCCACCAGCAGAGACTTTAGGTTCGGCAGTAACGCCGGGGAGCTGTTTTTT.